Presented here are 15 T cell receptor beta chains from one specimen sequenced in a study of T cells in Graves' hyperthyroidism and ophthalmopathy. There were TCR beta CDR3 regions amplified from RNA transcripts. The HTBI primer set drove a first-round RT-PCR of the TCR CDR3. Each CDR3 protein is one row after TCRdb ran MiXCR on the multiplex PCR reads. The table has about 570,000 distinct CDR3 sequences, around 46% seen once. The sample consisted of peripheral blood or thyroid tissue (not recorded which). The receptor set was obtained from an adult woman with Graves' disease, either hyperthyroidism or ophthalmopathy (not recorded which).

As DNA, the CDR3 is TGTGCCAGCAGCTTAGGGGGCGCGGGGAGCAATCAGCCCCAGCATTTT. Its protein is CASSLGGAGSNQPQHF. The J gene is TRBJ1-5, the V gene TRBV7-9, with a tentative D call TRBD1 (5 bases). V lost 1 base and J lost 1, with 11 bases in between. The length of the CDR3 is 16 residues. Germline V CDR1 and CDR2: SEHNR, FQNEAQ (reference sequence).

The CDR3 sequence: CSVVSDYGYTF. The CDR3 DNA reads TGCAGCGTTGTTTCGGATTATGGCTACACCTTC. The chain employs TRBV29-1 and TRBJ1-2; the D is unclear. From germline, CDR1 is SQVTM and CDR2 ANQGSEA. Deletions cut 4 bases from V and 5 bases from J, with 8 bases between. The CDR3 spans 11 residues. Full variable domain (missing parts from reference TRBV29-1 and TRBJ1-2): SAVISQKPSRDICQRGTSLTIQCQVDSQVTMMFWYRQQPGQSLTLIATANQGSEATYESGFVIDKFPISRPNLTFSTLTVSNMSPEDSSIYLCSVVSDYGYTFGSGTRLTVV.

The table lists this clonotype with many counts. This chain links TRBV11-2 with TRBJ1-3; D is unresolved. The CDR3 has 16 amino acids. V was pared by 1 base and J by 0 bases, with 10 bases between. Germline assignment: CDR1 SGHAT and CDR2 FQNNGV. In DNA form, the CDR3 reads TGTGCCAGCAGCTTAGGAAACACTGTCTCTGGAAACACCATATATTTT. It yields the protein CASSLGNTVSGNTIYF.

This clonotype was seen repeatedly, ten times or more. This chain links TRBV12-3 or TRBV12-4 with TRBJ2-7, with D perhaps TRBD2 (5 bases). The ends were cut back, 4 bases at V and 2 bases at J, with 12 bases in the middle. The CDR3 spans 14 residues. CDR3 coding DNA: TGTGCCAGCAGTTCCCCAGAGGGAACCTACGAGCAGTACTTC. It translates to CASSSPEGTYEQYF.

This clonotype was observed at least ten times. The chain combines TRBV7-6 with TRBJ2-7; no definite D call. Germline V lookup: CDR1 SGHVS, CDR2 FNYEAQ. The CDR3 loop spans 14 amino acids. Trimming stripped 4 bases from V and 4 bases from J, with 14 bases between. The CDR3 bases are TGTGCCAGCAGCTCTCGAAAAGTCGGATACGAGCAGTACTTC. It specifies CASSSRKVGYEQYF.

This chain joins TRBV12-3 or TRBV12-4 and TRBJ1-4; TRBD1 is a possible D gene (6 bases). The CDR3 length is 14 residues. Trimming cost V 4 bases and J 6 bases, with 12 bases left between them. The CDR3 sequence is CASSSPGVDEKLFF. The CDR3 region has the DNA TGTGCCAGCAGTTCGCCAGGGGTGGATGAAAAACTGTTTTTT.

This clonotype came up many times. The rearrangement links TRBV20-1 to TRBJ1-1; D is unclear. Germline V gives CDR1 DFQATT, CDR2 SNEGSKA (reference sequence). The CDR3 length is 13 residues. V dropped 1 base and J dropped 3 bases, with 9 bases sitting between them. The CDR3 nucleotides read TGCAGTGCTAGAGTTATACAGCACACTGAAGCTTTCTTT. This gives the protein CSARVIQHTEAFF.

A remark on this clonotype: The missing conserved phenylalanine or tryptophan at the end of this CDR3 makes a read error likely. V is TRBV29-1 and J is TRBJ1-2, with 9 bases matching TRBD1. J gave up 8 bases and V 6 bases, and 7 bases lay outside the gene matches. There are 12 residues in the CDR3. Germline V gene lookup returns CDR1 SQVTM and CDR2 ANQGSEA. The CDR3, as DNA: TGCAGCGTAGGGACAGGGAGAAGCGGCTACACCCTC. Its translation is CSVGTGRSGYTL.

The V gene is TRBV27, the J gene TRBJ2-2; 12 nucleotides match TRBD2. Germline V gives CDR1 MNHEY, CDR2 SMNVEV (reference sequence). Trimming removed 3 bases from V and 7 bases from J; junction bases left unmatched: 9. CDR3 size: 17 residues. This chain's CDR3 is CASSFLGLAGVGGELFF. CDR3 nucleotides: TGTGCCAGCAGTTTCCTGGGACTAGCGGGCGTTGGCGGGGAGCTGTTTTTT.

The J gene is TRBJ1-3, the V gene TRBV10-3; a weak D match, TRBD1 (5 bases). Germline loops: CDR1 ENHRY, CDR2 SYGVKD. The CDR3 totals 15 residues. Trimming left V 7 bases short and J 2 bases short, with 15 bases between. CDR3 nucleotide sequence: TGTGCCATCAAGGGACGCACTACCCCTGGAAACACCATATATTTT. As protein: CAIKGRTTPGNTIYF.

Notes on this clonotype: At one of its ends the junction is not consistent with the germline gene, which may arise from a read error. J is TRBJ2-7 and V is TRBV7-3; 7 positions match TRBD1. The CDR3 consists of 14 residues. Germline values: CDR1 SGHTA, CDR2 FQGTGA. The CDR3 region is CASSQGQVSYEQYF. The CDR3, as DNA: TGCGCCAGCAGCCAAGGACAGGTCTCCTACGAGCAGTACTTC.

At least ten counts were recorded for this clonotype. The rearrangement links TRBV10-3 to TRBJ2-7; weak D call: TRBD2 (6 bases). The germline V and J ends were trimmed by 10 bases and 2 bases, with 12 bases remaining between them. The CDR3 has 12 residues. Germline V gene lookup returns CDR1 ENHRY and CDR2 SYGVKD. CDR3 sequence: CASGTLTYEQYF. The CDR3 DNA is TGTGCCAGCGGGACTTTAACCTACGAGCAGTACTTC.

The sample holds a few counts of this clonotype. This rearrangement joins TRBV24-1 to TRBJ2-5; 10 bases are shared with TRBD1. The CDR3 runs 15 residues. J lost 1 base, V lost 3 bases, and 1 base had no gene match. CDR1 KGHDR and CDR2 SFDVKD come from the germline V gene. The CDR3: CATSDRTGGQETQYF. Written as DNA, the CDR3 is TGTGCCACCAGTGATCGGACAGGGGGCCAAGAGACCCAGTACTTC.

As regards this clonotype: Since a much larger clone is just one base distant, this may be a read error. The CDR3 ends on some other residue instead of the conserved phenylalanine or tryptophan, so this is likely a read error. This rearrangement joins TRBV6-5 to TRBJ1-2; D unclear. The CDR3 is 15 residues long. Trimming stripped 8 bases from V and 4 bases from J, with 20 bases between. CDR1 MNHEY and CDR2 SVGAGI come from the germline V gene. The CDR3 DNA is TGTGCCAGCGGGGATCACTCGTACTTGGGCTATGGCTACACCCTC. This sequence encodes CASGDHSYLGYGYTL.

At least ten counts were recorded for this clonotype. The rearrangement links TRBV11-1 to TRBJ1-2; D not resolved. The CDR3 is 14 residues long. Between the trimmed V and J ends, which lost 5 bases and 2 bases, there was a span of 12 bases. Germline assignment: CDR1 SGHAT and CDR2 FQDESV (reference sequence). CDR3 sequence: CASSAFRNNYGYTF. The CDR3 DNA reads TGTGCCAGCAGCGCCTTCAGGAACAACTATGGCTACACCTTC.